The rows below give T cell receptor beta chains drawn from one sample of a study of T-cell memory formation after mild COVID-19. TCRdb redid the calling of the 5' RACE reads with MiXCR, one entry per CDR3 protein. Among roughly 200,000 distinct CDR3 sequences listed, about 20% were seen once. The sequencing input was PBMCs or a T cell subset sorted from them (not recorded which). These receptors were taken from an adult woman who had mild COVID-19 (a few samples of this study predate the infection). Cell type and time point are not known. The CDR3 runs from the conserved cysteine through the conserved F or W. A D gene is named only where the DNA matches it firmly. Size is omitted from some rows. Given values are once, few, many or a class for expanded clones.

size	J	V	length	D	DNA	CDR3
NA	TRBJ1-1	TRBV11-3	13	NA	TGTGCCAGCAGCTTCGCACGGAACACTGAAGCTTTCTTT	CASSFARNTEAFF
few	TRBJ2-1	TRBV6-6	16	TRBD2	TGTGCCAGCAGTTACGGAACTAGCGGGACGTACAATGAGCAGTTCTTC	CASSYGTSGTYNEQFF
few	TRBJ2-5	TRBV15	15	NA	TGTGCCACCAGCAGAGATCTCTACGGCCAAGAGACCCAGTACTTC	CATSRDLYGQETQYF
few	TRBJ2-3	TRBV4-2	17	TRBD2	TGTGCCAGCAGCCAAGGGCCTAGCGGGGGGGATCCAGATACGCAGTATTTT	CASSQGPSGGDPDTQYF
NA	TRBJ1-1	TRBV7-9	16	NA	TGTGCCAGCAGCCAGACCCCCGGGACAATGAACACTGAAGCTTTCTTT	CASSQTPGTMNTEAFF
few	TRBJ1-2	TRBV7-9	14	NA	TGTGCCAGCAGCTTTGAGGGAATAGACTATGGCTACACCTTC	CASSFEGIDYGYTF
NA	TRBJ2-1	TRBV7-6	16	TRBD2	TGTGCCAGCAGCTTAAGGGCGGGAGGCCTTTACAATGAGCAGTTCTTC	CASSLRAGGLYNEQFF
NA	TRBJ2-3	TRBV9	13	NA	TGTGCAAGTTCGGAGGGCAACACAGATACGCAGTATTTT	CASSEGNTDTQYF
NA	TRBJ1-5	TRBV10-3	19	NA	TGTGCCATCAGTGAGAAGTCCGGGGCGCTCCCAAATAGCAATCAGCCCCAGCATTTT	CAISEKSGALPNSNQPQHF
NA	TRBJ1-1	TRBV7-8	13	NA	TGTGCCAGCAGCCCCCGCTATAGAACTGAAGCTTTCTTT	CASSPRYRTEAFF
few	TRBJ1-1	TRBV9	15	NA	TGTGCCAGCAGCCCCCCCGGACGGTCGAACACTGAAGCTTTCTTT	CASSPPGRSNTEAFF
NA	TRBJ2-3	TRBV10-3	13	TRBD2	TGTGCCACCCTGGGGGGGGTCACAGATACGCAGTATTTT	CATLGGVTDTQYF
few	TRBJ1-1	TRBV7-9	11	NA	TGTGCCAGCAGCCCCGGGGGAGAAGCTTTCTTT	CASSPGGEAFF
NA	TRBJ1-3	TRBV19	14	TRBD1	TGTGCCACCGGACAGGTCTACTCTGGAAACACCATATATTTT	CATGQVYSGNTIYF
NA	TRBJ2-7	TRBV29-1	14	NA	TGCAGCGTTGAAGAGGCGGGTGCCGGGACCGAGCAGTACTTC	CSVEEAGAGTEQYF
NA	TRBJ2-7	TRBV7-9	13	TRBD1	TGTGCCAGCAGCTCAAAGGACAGGTACGAGCAGTACTTC	CASSSKDRYEQYF
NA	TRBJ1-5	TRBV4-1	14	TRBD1	TGCGCCAGCAGCCGCGGGACAGGGGATCAGCCCCAGCATTTT	CASSRGTGDQPQHF
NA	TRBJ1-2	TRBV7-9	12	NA	TGTGCCAGCGCCGGGGGGAGCTATGGCTACACCTTC	CASAGGSYGYTF
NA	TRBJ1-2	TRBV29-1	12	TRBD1	TGCAGCGTTCAGGGGACAGGGTATGGCTACACCTTC	CSVQGTGYGYTF
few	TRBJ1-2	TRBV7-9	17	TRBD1	TGTGCCAGCAGCCCGGACAGGGACTTTCAACCCCACTATGGCTACACCTTC	CASSPDRDFQPHYGYTF
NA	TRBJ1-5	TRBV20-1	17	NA	TGCAGTGCTAGGGCAGGAGGGGACTCTTATAGCAATCAGCCCCAGCATTTT	CSARAGGDSYSNQPQHF
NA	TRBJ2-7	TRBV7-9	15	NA	TGTGCCAGCAGCTTAGACGTCGGGCTCTCCTACGAGCAGTACTTC	CASSLDVGLSYEQYF
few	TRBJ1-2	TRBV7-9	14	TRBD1	TGTGCCAGCAGCCCGACAGGGTCTAACTATGGCTACACCTTC	CASSPTGSNYGYTF
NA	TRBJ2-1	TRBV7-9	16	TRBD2	TGTGCCAGCAGCCCGAAGACTAGCGGGGATTACAATGAGCAGTTCTTC	CASSPKTSGDYNEQFF
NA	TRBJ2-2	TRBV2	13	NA	TGTGCCAGCAGTTGGAGGGATACCGGGGAGCTGTTTTTT	CASSWRDTGELFF
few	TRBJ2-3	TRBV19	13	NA	TGTGCCAGTAGTATGGTCAGCAGTGGTACGCAGTATTTT	CASSMVSSGTQYF
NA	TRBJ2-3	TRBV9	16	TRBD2	TGTGCCAGCAGCCCTCATGCGGGAGAGTCAGGAGATACGCAGTATTTT	CASSPHAGESGDTQYF
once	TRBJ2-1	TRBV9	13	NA	TGTGCCAGCAGCGTAACCCTTGGTGATGAGCAGTTCTTC	CASSVTLGDEQFF